One and the same sample provided the 13 T cell receptor beta chains below, sequenced in a study of Tregs in tolerant kidney transplant recipients. Here immunoSEQ multiplex PCR was the method, and the copy in TCRdb shows in-frame clones only, minus some. The table records fewer than 40,000 clones, 65% to 85% of them present only once. No antigens are known for them. The specimen sequenced was Tregs from blood cultured with allogeneic cells. Receptor source: a human donor in good health.

CDR3 bases: TGTGCCAGCAGCGTTGGGGCAGGCAGGGGGCCTCAAGAGACCCAGTACTTC. It specifies CASSVGAGRGPQETQYF. This chain connects TRBV9 to TRBJ2-5; 8 bases map to TRBD1. V trimming: 2 bases; J trimming: 2 bases; junction bases outside the gene matches: 11. The CDR3 spans 17 residues. Germline V lookup: CDR1 SGDLS, CDR2 YYNGEE.

The V call is TRBV27, the J call TRBJ2-7, with a possible D match to TRBD1 (6 bases). CDR3 length: 17 amino acids. The germline CDR1 and CDR2 sequences are MNHEY and SMNVEV (reference sequence). V gave up 1 base and J gave up 6 bases, with 22 bases separating them. The CDR3, as DNA: TGTGCCAGCAGTTTATGGAGTCGAAAGGGGACAAGTAGCGAGCAGTACTTC. Translated, it gives CASSLWSRKGTSSEQYF.

The count of this clone is one. The CDR3 sequence is CASRQGTGGNTIYF. CDR3 nucleotide sequence: TGTGCCAGCAGACAGGGGACGGGAGGAAACACCATATATTTT. J is TRBJ1-3 and V is TRBV6-5; 7 nucleotides align to TRBD1. J lost 4 bases, V lost 6 bases, and 6 bases had no gene match. The CDR3 is made up of 14 amino acids. CDR1 MNHEY and CDR2 SVGAGI come from the germline V gene.

This clone was observed a single time. The gene calls are TRBV30 and TRBJ1-6; TRBD1 might be the D (5 bases). V was shortened by 6 bases and J by 0 bases, with 9 bases between the two germline ends. Looked up from germline, CDR1 is GTSNPN and CDR2 is SVGIG (reference sequence). The CDR3 is made up of 14 amino acids. The CDR3 coding sequence is TGTGCCTGCCCCGGGGGCTCCTATAATTCACCCCTCCACTTT. Amino acids: CACPGGSYNSPLHF. Using reference TRBV30 and TRBJ1-6 for the parts outside the CDR3, the full variable domain is SQTIHQWPATLVQPVGSPLSLECTVEGTSNPNLYWYRQAAGRGLQLLFYSVGIGQISSEVPQNLSASRPQDRQFILSSKKLLLSDSGFYLCACPGGSYNSPLHFGNGTRLTVT.

This chain links TRBV7-3 with TRBJ2-2; 9 positions agree with TRBD2. The germline V gene encodes CDR1 SGHTA and CDR2 FQGTGA. The CDR3 totals 17 residues. V gave up 5 bases and J gave up 6 bases; unmatched junction bases: 13. CDR3 in DNA: TGTGCCAGCAGCCGAACGTCCGGGACTAGCAACGCCGGGGAGCTGTTTTTT. Translated: CASSRTSGTSNAGELFF. Looking up the rest from reference TRBV7-3 and TRBJ2-2 gives the full variable domain: GAGVSQTPSNKVTEKGKYVELRCDPISGHTALYWYRQSLGQGPEFLIYFQGTGAADDSGLPNDRFFAVRPEGSVSTLKIQRTERGDSAVYLCASSRTSGTSNAGELFFGEGSRLTVL.

V is TRBV21-1 and J is TRBJ1-3. TRBV21-1 constitutes a pseudogene. The CDR3 extends over 13 amino acids. CDR3 loop: CASSPLSGNTIYF. CDR3 in DNA: TGTGCCAGTAGCCCCCTATCTGGAAACACCATATATTTT.

The chain uses TRBV19 and TRBJ1-5, with a tentative D call TRBD1 (5 bases). This CDR3 is built from 12 residues. The V end lost 3 bases, the J end lost 5 bases, and 5 bases lay between the germline ends. CDR1 LNHDA and CDR2 SQIVND come from the germline V gene (reference sequence). This chain's CDR3 is CASSMGDQPQHF. The CDR3 DNA reads as TGTGCCAGTAGTATGGGGGATCAGCCCCAGCATTTT.

The chain combines TRBV6-1 with TRBJ1-5; the D gene is possibly TRBD1 (6 bases). CDR3 length equals 14 residues. V was pared by 4 bases and J by 7 bases, with 14 bases between. CDR1 is MNHNS and CDR2 is SASEGT in the germline V gene. CDR3 nucleotides: TGTGCCAGCAGTGCGTCACAGGGTTGGCAGCCCCAGCATTTT. Residues: CASSASQGWQPQHF.

V usage is TRBV15 and J usage is TRBJ1-4; D not resolved. This CDR3 region has 15 residues. CDR1 and CDR2 from the germline V gene are LNHNV and YYDKDF (reference sequence). V was cut by 4 bases and J by 8 bases, with 17 bases left in between. In DNA form, the CDR3 reads TGTGCCACCAGCATTGACCATCGGGCAGTCGAAAAACTGTTTTTT. This codes for CATSIDHRAVEKLFF.

CDR3: CASRAPNTGELFF. The CDR3 coding sequence is TGTGCCAGCCGGGCTCCCAACACCGGGGAGCTGTTTTTT. V and J are TRBV7-3 and TRBJ2-2; D is unclear. Germline CDR1 SGHTA, CDR2 FQGTGA. The CDR3 is 13 amino acids. Trimming took off 8 bases at V and 2 bases at J, with 9 bases between the two ends. Full variable domain (rest looked up from reference TRBV7-3 and TRBJ2-2): GAGVSQTPSNKVTEKGKYVELRCDPISGHTALYWYRQSLGQGPEFLIYFQGTGAADDSGLPNDRFFAVRPEGSVSTLKIQRTERGDSAVYLCASRAPNTGELFFGEGSRLTVL.

The chain links TRBV6-5 to TRBJ1-6; D not resolved. Trimming cost V 0 bases and J 12 bases, with 6 bases left between them. Germline CDR1 MNHEY, CDR2 SVGAGI. The CDR3 runs to 12 residues. The CDR3 bases are TGTGCCAGCAGTTACTCCCGGCAACCCCTCCACTTT. This sequence encodes CASSYSRQPLHF.

In its sample, this clone was seen once. The chain couples TRBV27 to TRBJ2-7; 10 bases fit TRBD2. Germline V CDR1 and CDR2: MNHEY, SMNVEV (reference sequence). The junction had 10 bases not matched to a gene; V was cut back by 5 bases and J by 9 bases. This CDR3 is 14 amino acids long. The CDR3: CASSQGLANTGQYF. DNA of the CDR3: TGTGCCAGCAGTCAGGGACTAGCGAATACGGGGCAGTACTTC.

This chain uses TRBV5-1 with TRBJ1-1; D might be TRBD1 (5 bases). The CDR3 runs 13 residues. CDR1 SGHRS and CDR2 YFSETQ come from the germline V gene. V shed 4 bases and J shed 9 bases, with 16 bases lying between them. The CDR3 DNA reads TGCGCCAGCAGCGCCGAAGGGGTTAGTAAAGCTTTCTTT. It translates to CASSAEGVSKAFF.